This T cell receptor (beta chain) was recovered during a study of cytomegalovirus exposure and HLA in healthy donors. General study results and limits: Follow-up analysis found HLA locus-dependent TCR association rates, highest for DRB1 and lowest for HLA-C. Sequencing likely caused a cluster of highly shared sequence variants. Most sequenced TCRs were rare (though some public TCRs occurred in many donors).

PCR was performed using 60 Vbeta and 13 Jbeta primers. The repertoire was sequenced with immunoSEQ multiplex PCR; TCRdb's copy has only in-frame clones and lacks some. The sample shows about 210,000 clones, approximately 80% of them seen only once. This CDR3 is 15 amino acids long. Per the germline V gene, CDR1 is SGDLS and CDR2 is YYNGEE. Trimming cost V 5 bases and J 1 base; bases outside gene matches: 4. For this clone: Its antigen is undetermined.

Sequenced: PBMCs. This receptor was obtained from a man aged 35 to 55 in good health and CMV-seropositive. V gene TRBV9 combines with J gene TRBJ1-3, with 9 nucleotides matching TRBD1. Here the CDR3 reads CASSLQGASGNTIYF. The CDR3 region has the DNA TGTGCCAGCAGTCTACAGGGGGCTTCTGGAAACACCATATATTTT.